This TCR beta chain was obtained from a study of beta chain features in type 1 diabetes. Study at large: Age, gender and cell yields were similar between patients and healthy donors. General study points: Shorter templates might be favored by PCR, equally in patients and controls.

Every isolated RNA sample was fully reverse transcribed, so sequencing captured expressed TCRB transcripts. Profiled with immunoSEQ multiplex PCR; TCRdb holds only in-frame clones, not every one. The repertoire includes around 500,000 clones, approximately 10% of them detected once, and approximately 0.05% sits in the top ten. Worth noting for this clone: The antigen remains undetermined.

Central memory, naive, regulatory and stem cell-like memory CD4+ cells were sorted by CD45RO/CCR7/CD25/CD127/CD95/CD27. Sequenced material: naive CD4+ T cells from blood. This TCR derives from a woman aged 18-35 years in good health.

DNA of the CDR3: TGTGCCAGCAGCGCTGGACAGGGTTGGGACACTGAAGCTTTCTTT. Amino acids: CASSAGQGWDTEAFF. This chain uses TRBV9 with TRBJ1-1; 8 bases match TRBD1. The junction had 7 bases not matched to a gene; V was cut back by 3 bases and J by 3 bases. CDR3 length: 15 amino acids. Germline V gene data show CDR1 as SGDLS and CDR2 as YYNGEE.